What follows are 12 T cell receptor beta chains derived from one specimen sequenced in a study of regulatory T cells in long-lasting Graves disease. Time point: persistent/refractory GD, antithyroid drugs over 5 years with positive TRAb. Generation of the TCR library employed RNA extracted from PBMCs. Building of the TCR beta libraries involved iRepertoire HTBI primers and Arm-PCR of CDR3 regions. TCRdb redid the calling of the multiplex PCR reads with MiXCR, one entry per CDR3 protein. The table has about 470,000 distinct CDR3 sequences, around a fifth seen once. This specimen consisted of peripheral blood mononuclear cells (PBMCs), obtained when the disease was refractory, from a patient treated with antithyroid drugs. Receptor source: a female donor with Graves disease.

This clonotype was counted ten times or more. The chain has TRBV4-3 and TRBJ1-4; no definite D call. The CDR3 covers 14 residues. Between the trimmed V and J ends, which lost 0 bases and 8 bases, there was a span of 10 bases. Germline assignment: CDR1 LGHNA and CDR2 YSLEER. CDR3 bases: TGCGCCAGCAGCCAAGATCTGAGCGGCGAAAAACTGTTTTTT. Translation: CASSQDLSGEKLFF.

CDR3 region: CASSYGVGTGIAKNIQYF. CDR3 DNA: TGTGCCAGCAGTTACGGGGTGGGGACAGGGATAGCCAAAAACATTCAGTACTTC. The gene calls are TRBV6-2 or TRBV6-3 and TRBJ2-4, with 9 bases lining up with TRBD1. In germline, CDR1 is MNHEY, CDR2 SVGEGT. This CDR3 has 18 amino acids. Trimming removed 2 bases from V and 0 bases from J; junction bases left unmatched: 8.

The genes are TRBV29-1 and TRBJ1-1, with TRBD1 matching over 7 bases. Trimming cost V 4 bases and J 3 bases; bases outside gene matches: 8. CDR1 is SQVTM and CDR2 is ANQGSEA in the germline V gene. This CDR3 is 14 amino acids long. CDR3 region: CSVGPRQGDTEAFF. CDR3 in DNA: TGCAGCGTTGGACCTCGACAGGGCGACACTGAAGCTTTCTTT.

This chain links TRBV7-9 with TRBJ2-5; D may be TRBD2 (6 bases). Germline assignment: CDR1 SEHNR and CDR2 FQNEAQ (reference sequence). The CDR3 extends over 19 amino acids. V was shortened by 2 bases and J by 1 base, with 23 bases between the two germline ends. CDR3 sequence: CASSLSFRERRGAQETQYF. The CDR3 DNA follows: TGTGCCAGCAGCTTAAGCTTTCGGGAGAGGAGGGGTGCCCAAGAGACCCAGTACTTC.

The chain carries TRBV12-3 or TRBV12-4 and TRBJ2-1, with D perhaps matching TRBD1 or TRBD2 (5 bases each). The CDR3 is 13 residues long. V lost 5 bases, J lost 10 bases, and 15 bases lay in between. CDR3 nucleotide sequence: TGTGCCAGCAGTCTGGGACCCACGGGAGAGCAGTTCTTC. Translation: CASSLGPTGEQFF.

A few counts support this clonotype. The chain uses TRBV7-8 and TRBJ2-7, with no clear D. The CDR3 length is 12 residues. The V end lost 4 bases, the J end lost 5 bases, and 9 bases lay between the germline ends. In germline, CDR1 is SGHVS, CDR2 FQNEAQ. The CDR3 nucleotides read TGTGCCAGCAGCTCCTGGGCCGACGAGCAGTACTTC. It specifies CASSSWADEQYF.

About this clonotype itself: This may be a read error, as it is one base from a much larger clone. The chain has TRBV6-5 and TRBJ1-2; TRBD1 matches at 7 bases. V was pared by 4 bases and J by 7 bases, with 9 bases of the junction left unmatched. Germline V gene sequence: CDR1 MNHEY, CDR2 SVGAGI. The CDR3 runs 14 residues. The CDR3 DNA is TGTGCCAGCAGTTCCCCCGGACAGGCCTGTGGCTACACCTTC. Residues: CASSSPGQACGYTF.

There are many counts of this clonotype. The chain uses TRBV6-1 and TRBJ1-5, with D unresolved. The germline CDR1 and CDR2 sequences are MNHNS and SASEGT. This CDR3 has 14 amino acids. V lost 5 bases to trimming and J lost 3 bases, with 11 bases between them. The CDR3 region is CASSLQKANQPQHF. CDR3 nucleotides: TGTGCCAGCAGTCTTCAAAAGGCCAATCAGCCCCAGCATTTT.

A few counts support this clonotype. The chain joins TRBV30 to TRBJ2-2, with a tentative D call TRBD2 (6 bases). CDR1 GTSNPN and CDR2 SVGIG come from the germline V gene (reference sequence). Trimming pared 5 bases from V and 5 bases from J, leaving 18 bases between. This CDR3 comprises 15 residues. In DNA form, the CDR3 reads TGTGCCTGGCGTTCGGGAGTCGGGAGAACCGGGGAGCTGTTTTTT. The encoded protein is CAWRSGVGRTGELFF.

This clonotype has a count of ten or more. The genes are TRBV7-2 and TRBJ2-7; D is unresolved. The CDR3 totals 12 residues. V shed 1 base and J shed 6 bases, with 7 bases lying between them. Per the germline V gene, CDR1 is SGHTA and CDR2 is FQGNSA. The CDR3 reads CASSLEGSEQYF. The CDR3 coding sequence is TGTGCCAGCAGCTTAGAAGGGTCCGAGCAGTACTTC.

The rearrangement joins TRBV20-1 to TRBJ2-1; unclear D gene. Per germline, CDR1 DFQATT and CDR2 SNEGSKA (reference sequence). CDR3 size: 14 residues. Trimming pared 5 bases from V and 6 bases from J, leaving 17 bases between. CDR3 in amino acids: CSALGPGTGNEQFF. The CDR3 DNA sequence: TGCAGTGCTTTAGGACCCGGAACTGGCAATGAGCAGTTCTTC.

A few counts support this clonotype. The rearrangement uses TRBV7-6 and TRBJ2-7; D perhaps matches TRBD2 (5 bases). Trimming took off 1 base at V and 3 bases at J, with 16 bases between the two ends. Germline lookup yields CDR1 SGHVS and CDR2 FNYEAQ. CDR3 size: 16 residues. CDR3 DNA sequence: TGTGCCAGCAGCTTAGGCGGGCCCCGATTATACTACGAGCAGTACTTC. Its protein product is CASSLGGPRLYYEQYF.